The TCR beta chain under discussion was sequenced for a study of cytomegalovirus exposure and HLA in healthy donors. Study-wide context: The platform used for the 120 or so validation repertoires matched that of the roughly 670 first-cohort repertoires, a later analysis reported.

This CDR3 has 15 amino acids. With V trimmed by 0 bases and J by 2 bases, 4 bases remained unmatched. Germline V gene lookup returns CDR1 SGHRS and CDR2 YFSETQ. Broader study findings: Altogether, 170 or so TCR beta chains were recorded as cytomegalovirus-associated. Testing in vitro showed a few CMV-associated chains specific for CMV antigens.

The data were produced by immunoSEQ multiplex PCR, yet TCRdb's version contains in-frame clones alone and is incomplete. The table shows under 350,000 clones, with roughly 85% occurring only once. To note about this clone: The antigen remains unidentified.

A roughly 120-subject validation cohort, separate from the approximately 700-subject first cohort, supplied the donors. Input material: PBMCs. The TCR was taken from a woman aged 18-29 years in good health and CMV-seronegative. The chain is built from TRBV5-1 and TRBJ1-2; TRBD1 agrees at 7 bases. Here the CDR3 reads CASSLESRGNYGYTF. The CDR3 nucleotides are TGCGCCAGCAGCTTGGAAAGCAGGGGGAACTATGGCTACACCTTC.